Here is one TCR beta chain with its context. The data are from a study of T cell changes during pregnancy in multiple sclerosis. Only in-frame clones appear in the TCRdb table, and some are missing; sequencing was by immunoSEQ multiplex PCR. Here the sample spans around 60,000 clones, 90% to 97% being singletons. Germline loops: CDR1 MDHEN, CDR2 SYDVKM. V gave up 4 bases and J gave up 7 bases, with 5 bases separating them. The CDR3 totals 11 residues. The origin of this receptor is a female donor with multiple sclerosis, enrolled in a pregnancy study. Source: CD8+ T cells from peripheral blood mononuclear cells, taken after pregnancy. The V and J genes are TRBV28 and TRBJ1-5; D may be TRBD1 (5 bases). The CDR3 loop is CASSSGQPQHF. In nucleotides, the CDR3 is TGTGCCAGCAGTTCAGGGCAGCCCCAGCATTTT.